This note documents a single TCR beta chain sequence. The sample originates from a study of control samples from healthy donors and cancer patients. Produced via immunoSEQ multiplex PCR; TCRdb's table is partial and in-frame only. Here the sample spans 100,000 to 150,000 clones, about nine tenths being singletons. The CDR3 totals 14 residues. Trimming removed 1 base at V and 4 bases at J, with 10 bases between. Germline loops: CDR1 SEHNR, CDR2 FQNEAQ (reference sequence). This receptor was obtained from a man aged 35 to 55 in good health. The chain recombines TRBV7-9 with TRBJ1-1; D gene ambiguous. The sample comprised blood. DNA of the CDR3: TGTGCCAGCAGCTTAGGAGGGCAGAGCACTGAAGCTTTCTTT. It is translated as CASSLGGQSTEAFF.